A single T cell receptor (beta chain) is shown here with its context. This clone has only a few counts. Its antigen is currently not known. Base quality data are lacking; no much larger clone is found one base away. This sample is part of a study of beta chain features in type 1 diabetes (dated by TCRdb to the late 2010s). Study-wide context: Mean age, gender distribution, total cell number and subset yield did not differ between patients and healthy donors. A total of about 110,000,000 sorted cells were examined across all samples, and a strong correlation was observed between cell number per subset and RNA yield. In the study, TCRB repertoires of sorted circulating CD4+ T cell subsets from recently diagnosed type 1 diabetes patients were compared with those of matched healthy donors. Regulatory and stem cell-like memory subsets were isolated from only 8 patients and roughly eight healthy donors, whereas naive and central memory subsets came from all 28 donors. Beyond this particular receptor, the publication reports: Naive, central memory and regulatory TCRB repertoires appeared to be more alike among patients than among healthy donors. PCR may preferentially amplify shorter templates, but because patient and control samples were amplified and corrected together, any resulting skew would affect both groups equally. Because small numbers of individuals were included in the HLA sub-analyses, any influence of HLA type on TCRB rearrangement was left unresolved. At VDJ recombination sites, type 1 diabetes patients had fewer insertions and more deleted nucleotides, which implies abnormalities in thymic rearrangement. In all four CD4+ subsets, TCRB CDR3 length was moderately but significantly shorter in type 1 diabetes patients. Because cDNA rather than genomic DNA was sequenced, highly expressing activated cells could have been over-represented, although no difference in activation and CD3 levels was found between groups.

The entire isolated RNA was reverse transcribed using the High Capacity cDNA Reverse Transcription Kit, and thus expressed TCRB transcripts were sequenced. Naive, central memory and regulatory T cell samples underwent deep immunoSEQ sequencing, averaging roughly 3.4 million total reads per sample. After sorted cells were lysed in RLT buffer, RNA was extracted with DNase-treated RNeasy Micro or Mini kits, with the choice depending on cell number. To prevent cross-contamination, each cell subset was processed individually, whereas patient and healthy donor samples were processed jointly. The immunoSEQ multiplex PCR was used to amplify TCRB sequences from cDNA, generating 87-bp fragments that spanned the CDR3 region. Amplicons were sequenced on the Illumina HiSeq platform. In the source study's methods: PCR bias was corrected computationally using synthetic template baselines, and reads within Hamming distance 2 were collapsed, with unmergeable singletons discarded. Reads were aligned to IMGT to assign V, D and J genes, CDR3 length, and insertions or deletions at six rearrangement sites. Clonotype counts were normalized to sorted cell number within each subset before computing true diversity and Gini coefficients with the tcR R package. The overlap coefficient, calculated on TCRB nucleotide sequences, was used to measure repertoire sharing. Out-of-frame TCRB sequences from naive cells were analyzed to stand in for the pre-selection repertoire. Drawn from immuneACCESS, this table holds only the in-frame rearrangements with V and J called that TCRdb kept. Clones are partly lost; checked studies trace under half to an unresolved V gene and leave the rest unexplained. V, J and clone size are taken as reported in that table, and D and trimming were inferred from the DNA itself. Recorded for this sample are about 660,000 clones; more than 12% of them occurred a single time. Less than 0.04% of the sample goes to the ten largest clones.

V loses 3 bases, J loses 3 bases, and the germline ends lie 11 bases apart. CDR1 is given as SGDLS and CDR2 as YYNGEE, both from the germline V gene. From the cysteine up to the phenylalanine, the CDR3 has a length of 14 residues. Just CDR3 DNA is preserved here, 42 bases in frame from base 1. Each donor gave one peripheral blood draw, averaging roughly 120 mL, which was collected into heparinised tubes. Using a panel that included CD45RO, CCR7, CD25, CD127, CD95 and CD27, naive, central memory, regulatory and stem cell-like memory CD4+ T cells were sorted on a BD FACSAria II. Purity was above 95% for every sorted population. PBMCs were isolated right away by Lymphoprep density gradient centrifugation and were stained directly, without culture. So that batch effects would be minimized, each experiment stained and sorted samples in pairs, pairing one healthy donor with one patient.

This sequence originates from a man aged 18 to 29 with type 1 diabetes. This sequence uses TRBV9 and TRBJ2-3; no D gene call is confident. The specimen was naive CD4+ T cells from blood. The cell subset or site label on this specimen signifies: true naive CD4+ T cells. The base sequence is TGTGCCAGCAGCGCCCAGCCCCCGACAGATACGCAGTATTTT. Its protein is CASSAQPPTDTQYF.